A single sample gave rise to the 4 T cell receptor beta chains below, sequenced in a study of neoadjuvant anti-PD-1 for oral cavity cancer. Time point denoted: after neoadjuvant nivolumab, at surgical resection. Sequenced by immunoSEQ multiplex PCR; TCRdb stores in-frame clones only, minus some. The sample gives some 14,000 clones, 65% to 85% of which show up once; around 2.8% is in the top ten. The sample in question was PBMCs, obtained after nivolumab (anti-PD-1) treatment. The source of these receptors is a person aged 40-85 years with oral cavity squamous cell carcinoma.

The rearrangement links TRBV27 to TRBJ2-1; D not certain. The V gene lost 6 bases and the J gene lost 4 bases, with 16 bases spanning the gap. CDR3 size: 15 residues. CDR1 is MNHEY and CDR2 is SMNVEV in the germline V gene (reference sequence). The CDR3 loop reads CASSLGTPDYNEQFF. CDR3 sequence (DNA): TGTGCCAGCAGCCTTGGAACCCCCGATTACAATGAGCAGTTCTTC.

The J gene is TRBJ2-3, the V gene TRBV27; TRBD1 might be the D (6 bases). Trimming stripped 1 base from V and 3 bases from J, with 17 bases between. CDR3 length: 17 residues. CDR1 and CDR2 (germline): MNHEY, SMNVEV (reference sequence). The DNA for the CDR3 is TGTGCCAGCAGTTTATTAGGACAGCCAAGTCCTACAGATACGCAGTATTTT. Translated, it gives CASSLLGQPSPTDTQYF.

The genes are TRBV11-2 and TRBJ2-1; 8 bases map to TRBD2. V was clipped by 2 bases and J by 10 bases; unmatched bases: 13. Per the germline V gene, CDR1 is SGHAT and CDR2 is FQNNGV. This CDR3 contains 16 residues. The CDR3 reads CASSLLASGSGGEQFF. CDR3 bases: TGTGCCAGCAGCTTACTGGCGAGCGGGAGCGGTGGAGAGCAGTTCTTC.

This rearrangement joins TRBV5-1 to TRBJ2-7; 14 bases map to TRBD2. The J segment lost 6 bases and the V segment lost 0 bases, leaving 5 bases of the junction unmatched. In germline, CDR1 is SGHRS, CDR2 YFSETQ. This CDR3 spans 16 amino acids. This CDR3 is CASSLEGTSGSLEQYF. The DNA of the CDR3 is TGCGCCAGCAGCTTGGAAGGGACTAGCGGGAGTCTCGAGCAGTACTTC.